The next 17 T cell receptor beta chains were all read from a single sample in a study of blood T cell repertoires in COVID-19 (dated by TCRdb to 2020 to 2022). Library prep was done by the immunoSEQ multiplex PCR assay. TCRdb re-hosts the immuneACCESS table, in-frame sequences only. Its copies lack some clones; in the studies checked, an unresolved V gene accounts for under half of them, and the cause for the rest is not known. The table for this sample lists approximately 140,000 clones; more than 65% of them were counted only once. Of the sample, around 14% is held by the ten largest clones. The sequenced material came from peripheral blood. The origin of the receptors is a man older than 75 with acute or convalescent COVID-19.

The genes are TRBV18 and TRBJ2-1; TRBD1 might be the D (7 bases). V was pared by 5 bases and J by 1 base, with 12 bases between. The CDR3 is made up of 15 amino acids. The V gene's germline CDR1 is KGHSH and CDR2 LQKENI. The CDR3 region has the DNA TGTGCCAGCTCAGACTCAGGGGGGTCCTACAATGAGCAGTTCTTC. It codes for CASSDSGGSYNEQFF.

V is TRBV30 and J is TRBJ1-2; the D is unclear. V was shortened by 0 bases and J by 6 bases, with 11 bases between the two germline ends. This CDR3 spans 13 amino acids. Germline CDR1 and CDR2: GTSNPN and SVGIG (reference sequence). CDR3 amino acids: CAWSVSLQNGYTF. The CDR3 nucleotides read TGTGCCTGGAGTGTATCCCTCCAGAATGGCTACACCTTC.

The chain couples TRBV9 to TRBJ2-7, with 7 bases identical to TRBD1. The CDR3 is 15 residues long. J gave up 0 bases and V 0 bases, and 3 bases lay outside the gene matches. The germline V gene has CDR1 SGDLS and CDR2 YYNGEE. CDR3 nucleotides: TGTGCCAGCAGCGTAGGACAGGGATTCTCCTACGAGCAGTACTTC. Encoded protein: CASSVGQGFSYEQYF.

The sample holds a few counts of this clone. V gene TRBV7-9 combines with J gene TRBJ1-2, with D hard to call. CDR3 length equals 12 residues. V was pared by 5 bases and J by 4 bases, with 8 bases between. CDR1 and CDR2 from the germline V gene are SEHNR and FQNEAQ (reference sequence). CDR3 nucleotides: TGTGCCAGCAGCGAACAGTCCTATGGCTACACCTTC. Its protein is CASSEQSYGYTF.

This clone turned up a few times. The chain employs TRBV10-2 and TRBJ2-7; 9 nucleotides line up with TRBD1. Germline V gene lookup returns CDR1 WSHSY and CDR2 SAAADI. Trimming at V came to 2 bases and at J to 3 bases, leaving 2 bases not matched to a gene. The CDR3 extends over 14 amino acids. The CDR3 protein is CASSETGGGYEQYF. In nucleotides, the CDR3 is TGCGCCAGCAGTGAGACAGGGGGCGGCTACGAGCAGTACTTC.

The rearrangement uses TRBV6-2 or TRBV6-3 and TRBJ2-5; TRBD1 might be the D (5 bases). This CDR3 contains 15 residues. V dropped 6 bases and J dropped 2 bases, with 16 bases sitting between them. Germline V gene data show CDR1 as MNHEY and CDR2 as SVGEGT. The CDR3 here is CASSRGQLGQETQYF. As DNA, the CDR3 is TGTGCCAGCAGCCGAGGACAACTCGGTCAAGAGACCCAGTACTTC.

The chain is built from TRBV2 and TRBJ1-2; tentatively, D is TRBD1 (5 bases). Trimming removed 6 bases from V and 8 bases from J, with 13 bases in between. This CDR3 contains 12 residues. Germline V CDR1 and CDR2: SNHLY, FYNNEI. The CDR3 DNA is TGTGCCAGCAGCCAAAAAGGGGAAGGCTACACCTTC. It yields the protein CASSQKGEGYTF.

This clone occurred a few times. The gene calls are TRBV29-1 and TRBJ2-1; possible D gene TRBD1, 7 bases. Germline-derived CDR1 and CDR2 are SQVTM and ANQGSEA. This CDR3 spans 17 amino acids. The V gene lost 2 bases and the J gene lost 6 bases, with 23 bases spanning the gap. The CDR3 nucleotides read TGCAGCGTTGAATTTATGGGCGGGACAGCCAGTTTCAATGAGCAGTTCTTC. Amino acid sequence: CSVEFMGGTASFNEQFF.

The rearrangement links TRBV9 to TRBJ1-6; D is possibly TRBD1 (5 bases). The CDR3 is 14 residues long. Germline assignment: CDR1 SGDLS and CDR2 YYNGEE. The germline V and J ends were trimmed by 2 bases and 8 bases, with 11 bases remaining between them. Written as DNA, the CDR3 is TGTGCCAGCAGCGTGAAGGGGTGGGATTCACCCCTCCACTTT. Translating it yields CASSVKGWDSPLHF. The whole variable domain, remainder taken from reference TRBV9 and TRBJ1-6, is DSGVTQTPKHLITATGQRVTLRCSPRSGDLSVYWYQQSLDQGLQFLIQYYNGEERAKGNILERFSAQQFPDLHSELNLSSLELGDSALYFCASSVKGWDSPLHFGNGTRLTVT.

The V call is TRBV21-1, the J call TRBJ1-1; the table's D call TRBD1 went unverified against the DNA. TRBV21-1 is a pseudogene. CDR3 length equals 17 residues. The CDR3 loop is CASSKGSCNPENTEAFF. CDR3 nucleotide sequence: TGTGCCAGCAGCAAGGGCTCGTGTAATCCGGAGAACACTGAAGCTTTCTTT.

The gene calls are TRBV5-1 and TRBJ1-1; no clear D. Per the germline V gene, CDR1 is SGHRS and CDR2 is YFSETQ. V was pared by 6 bases and J by 0 bases, with 15 bases between. CDR3 size: 15 residues. The CDR3 DNA follows: TGCGCCAGCACCAACGGGTATACCTTGAACACTGAAGCTTTCTTT. This translates into CASTNGYTLNTEAFF.

The V and J genes are TRBV7-3 and TRBJ2-1, with TRBD1 matching 7 bases. Germline trimming cut 5 bases from V and 3 bases from J; bases unmatched to any gene: 7. The CDR3 is 15 amino acids. Germline V CDR1 and CDR2: SGHTA, FQGTGA. The CDR3 spells CASSPRQGVYNEQFF. CDR3 DNA sequence: TGTGCCAGCAGCCCCAGGCAGGGGGTCTACAATGAGCAGTTCTTC.

This clone was seen only a few times. The chain combines TRBV19 with TRBJ1-4; 7 bases line up with TRBD1. Germline V gene lookup returns CDR1 LNHDA and CDR2 SQIVND (reference sequence). The CDR3 is 15 amino acids. Trimming at V came to 3 bases and at J to 8 bases, leaving 9 bases not matched to a gene. The CDR3 loop reads CASSIRQGVREKLFF. As DNA, the CDR3 is TGTGCCAGTAGTATTCGACAGGGCGTTCGGGAAAAACTGTTTTTT.

This chain connects TRBV11-2 to TRBJ1-1; D remains unclear. Trimming removed 0 bases at V and 4 bases at J, with 3 bases between. CDR3 length equals 12 residues. Germline values: CDR1 SGHAT, CDR2 FQNNGV. This CDR3 reads CASSLDRTEAFF. The CDR3 bases are TGTGCCAGCAGCTTAGATCGCACTGAAGCTTTCTTT.

J is TRBJ2-1 and V is TRBV6-6; D might be TRBD1 (6 bases). Trimming stripped 5 bases from V and 4 bases from J, with 27 bases between. CDR1 MNHNY and CDR2 SVGAGI come from the germline V gene (reference sequence). The CDR3 runs to 19 residues. In DNA form, the CDR3 reads TGTGCCAGCAGTCAACGGATTTTCACAACGCAGGGACAATACAATGAGCAGTTCTTC. Translation: CASSQRIFTTQGQYNEQFF.

The rearrangement uses TRBV7-9 and TRBJ2-1; 13 nucleotides agree with TRBD2. J was trimmed by 1 base and V by 5 bases; bases with no gene match: 5. The length of the CDR3 is 17 residues. Germline V CDR1 and CDR2: SEHNR, FQNEAQ (reference sequence). CDR3: CASSPGLAGASYNEQFF. For the CDR3, the DNA is TGTGCCAGCAGCCCCGGACTAGCGGGGGCGTCCTACAATGAGCAGTTCTTC.

The rearrangement links TRBV4-1 to TRBJ1-4; unclear D gene. CDR1 and CDR2 from the germline V gene are MGHRA and YSYEKL. This CDR3 region has 14 residues. The V and J ends lost 0 bases and 8 bases respectively, with 10 bases between them. The DNA of the CDR3 is TGCGCCAGCAGCCAAGATTGGGTCGGGGAAAAACTGTTTTTT. It encodes CASSQDWVGEKLFF.